Below, 24 T cell receptor beta chains from the same sample are listed, as sequenced in a study of T-cell memory formation after mild COVID-19. TCRdb re-analysed the 5' RACE reads in MiXCR, keeping a single row per CDR3 protein. The data hold approximately 450,000 distinct CDR3 sequences, with roughly 20% observed a single time. Source material: PBMCs or a T cell subset sorted from them (not recorded which). These receptors were obtained from an adult woman who had mild COVID-19 (a few samples of this study predate the infection). Cell type and time point are not known.

V is TRBV7-9 and J is TRBJ1-1, with D perhaps matching TRBD1 (5 bases). Germline CDR1 and CDR2: SEHNR and FQNEAQ (reference sequence). V was trimmed by 6 bases and J by 5 bases, leaving 16 bases between them. This CDR3 region has 14 residues. DNA for the CDR3: TGTGCCAGCAGTAAAGACAGAGGAACGACTGAAGCTTTCTTT. The encoded protein is CASSKDRGTTEAFF.

The rearrangement uses TRBV5-1 and TRBJ2-7; perhaps TRBD1 as D (6 bases). This CDR3 is built from 13 residues. CDR1 and CDR2 (germline): SGHRS, YFSETQ. V lost 3 bases and J lost 2, with 9 bases in between. This CDR3 is CASSYRVTYEQYF. In nucleotides, the CDR3 is TGCGCCAGCAGCTACAGGGTAACCTACGAGCAGTACTTC.

This clonotype came up a few times. The chain combines TRBV20-1 with TRBJ2-5; tentative D call: TRBD2 (6 bases). Germline-derived CDR1 and CDR2 are DFQATT and SNEGSKA (reference sequence). This CDR3 has 13 amino acids. V lost 5 bases and J lost 2, with 12 bases in between. The CDR3 region is CSALRDSQETQYF. Here the CDR3 DNA reads TGCAGTGCTCTCCGGGACTCTCAAGAGACCCAGTACTTC.

Turning to this clonotype: A single base separates this from a much larger clone, so it may be a read error. The chain recombines TRBV5-1 with TRBJ2-1; possibly TRBD1 for D (6 bases). Germline V gene data show CDR1 as SGHRS and CDR2 as YFSETQ. V lost 4 bases and J 11 bases, leaving 13 bases between the germline ends. This CDR3 is built from 12 residues. The CDR3 DNA reads TGCGCCAGCAGCCAGGGGATAAGTAAGCAGTTCTTC. Protein product: CASSQGISKQFF.

The chain uses TRBV12-3 or TRBV12-4 and TRBJ2-5; a weak D match, TRBD2 (5 bases). Deletions cut 6 bases from V and 5 bases from J, with 13 bases between. This CDR3 spans 13 amino acids. The CDR3 coding sequence is TGTGCCAGCAGACTAGGGTTTCACGAGACCCAGTACTTC. Protein product: CASRLGFHETQYF.

This clonotype was seen only a few times. The V gene is TRBV5-1, the J gene TRBJ1-2; maybe TRBD1 (6 bases). The V end lost 0 bases, the J end lost 8 bases, and 14 bases lay between the germline ends. Germline lookup yields CDR1 SGHRS and CDR2 YFSETQ. The CDR3 runs to 14 residues. The CDR3 region is CASSLDTGMEGYTF. CDR3 sequence (DNA): TGCGCCAGCAGCTTGGATACAGGGATGGAGGGCTACACCTTC.

In this sample, this clonotype turned up many times. The CDR3 region has the DNA TGTGCCACCAGCCAGGCCCGGACTCAAGAGACCCAGTACTTC. It yields the protein CATSQARTQETQYF. V and J are TRBV15 and TRBJ2-5, with D perhaps matching TRBD2 (5 bases). This CDR3 contains 14 residues. The V end was cut by 5 bases, the J end by 2 bases, with 12 bases between. Germline CDR1 LNHNV, CDR2 YYDKDF (reference sequence). Supplemented by reference TRBV15 and TRBJ2-5, the full variable domain reads DAMVIQNPRYQVTQFGKPVTLSCSQTLNHNVMYWYQQKSSQAPKLLFHYYDKDFNNEADTPDNFQSRRPNTSFCFLDIRSPGLGDTAMYLCATSQARTQETQYFGPGTRLLVL.

This clonotype was observed a few times. V is TRBV10-3 and J is TRBJ2-6, with 8 bases identical to TRBD1. V was pared by 6 bases and J by 2 bases, with 0 bases of the junction left unmatched. The germline V gene encodes CDR1 ENHRY and CDR2 SYGVKD. The CDR3 has 14 residues. The CDR3 DNA sequence: TGTGCCATCAGCAGGGGGCCTGGGGCCAACGTCCTGACTTTC. This gives the protein CAISRGPGANVLTF.

This chain links TRBV3-1 with TRBJ2-5; D tentatively reads TRBD1 or TRBD2 (5 bases each). This CDR3 has 15 amino acids. With 4 bases removed from V and 1 base from J, the gap between germline ends came to 13 bases. CDR1 and CDR2 from the germline V gene are LGHDT and YNNKEL (reference sequence). The CDR3 loop reads CASSPLSGPQETQYF. The DNA for the CDR3 is TGTGCCAGCAGCCCCTTATCGGGACCCCAAGAGACCCAGTACTTC.

The V gene is TRBV7-2, the J gene TRBJ2-5; a weak D match, TRBD1 (6 bases). V lost 3 bases and J 7 bases, leaving 21 bases between the germline ends. The CDR3 is 16 amino acids. Germline CDR1 reads SGHTA; CDR2 reads FQGNSA. The CDR3 sequence: CASSFRGAGTASTQYF. CDR3 DNA sequence: TGTGCCAGCAGCTTCAGGGGCGCCGGGACGGCATCGACCCAGTACTTC.

The J gene is TRBJ2-7, the V gene TRBV6-5, with 7 bases fitting TRBD1. This CDR3 region has 13 residues. V shed 8 bases and J 2 bases; nucleotides not matched to a gene: 6. From germline, CDR1 is MNHEY and CDR2 SVGAGI. The CDR3 coding sequence is TGTGCCAGCCTCGAGACAGGGACCTACGAGCAGTACTTC. Protein: CASLETGTYEQYF.

This clonotype was detected many times. This chain links TRBV7-3 with TRBJ2-2, with a tentative D call TRBD1 (6 bases). This CDR3 spans 18 amino acids. Germline loops: CDR1 SGHTA, CDR2 FQGTGA. The V and J ends lost 5 bases and 5 bases respectively, with 24 bases between them. In nucleotides, the CDR3 is TGTGCCAGCAGCCCCCAGGTCCTTCGACAGGCCCGGACCGGGGAGCTGTTTTTT. Amino acids: CASSPQVLRQARTGELFF. The full variable domain, in which reference TRBV7-3 and TRBJ2-2 provide the parts outside the CDR3, is GAGVSQTPSNKVTEKGKYVELRCDPISGHTALYWYRQSLGQGPEFLIYFQGTGAADDSGLPNDRFFAVRPEGSVSTLKIQRTERGDSAVYLCASSPQVLRQARTGELFFGEGSRLTVL.

The chain links TRBV30 to TRBJ2-7; D call uncertain. V was clipped by 2 bases and J by 4 bases, with 12 bases between them. CDR3 length: 13 residues. From germline, CDR1 is GTSNPN and CDR2 SVGIG (reference sequence). This CDR3 reads CAWSKSVLYEQYF. CDR3 nucleotide sequence: TGTGCCTGGAGTAAGTCGGTACTATACGAGCAGTACTTC.

This clonotype has more than one count but fewer than ten. The chain has TRBV5-6 and TRBJ1-1, with TRBD1 as a possible D gene (5 bases). From germline, CDR1 is SGHDT and CDR2 YYEEEE. The CDR3 spans 14 residues. V was shortened by 0 bases and J by 6 bases, with 12 bases between the two germline ends. CDR3 DNA: TGTGCCAGCAGCTTGGCCAATGGGGGACCTGAAGCTTTCTTT. Its protein is CASSLANGGPEAFF.

The table lists this clonotype with a few counts. The J gene is TRBJ2-6, the V gene TRBV5-1, with D possibly matching TRBD1 (6 bases). Germline V gene sequence: CDR1 SGHRS, CDR2 YFSETQ. The CDR3 spans 16 residues. Trimming shortened V by 1 base and J by 4 bases, and 12 bases separated the two germline ends. CDR3 nucleotides: TGCGCCAGCAGCTTGACCTCAGGGACAGGGGCCAACGTCCTGACTTTC. This translates into CASSLTSGTGANVLTF.

The J gene is TRBJ2-5, the V gene TRBV10-2; D not resolved. Trimming stripped 6 bases from V and 3 bases from J, with 5 bases between. The CDR3 length is 11 residues. Germline CDR1 and CDR2: WSHSY and SAAADI. Written as DNA, the CDR3 is TGCGCCAGCAGGGGCAAAGAGACCCAGTACTTC. It is translated as CASRGKETQYF.

This clonotype occurred a few times. The chain couples TRBV28 to TRBJ2-3; 11 bases match TRBD2. This CDR3 contains 15 residues. V shed 6 bases and J 5 bases; nucleotides not matched to a gene: 7. Germline loops: CDR1 MDHEN, CDR2 SYDVKM. CDR3 region: CASSPTSGEGDTQYF. The CDR3 DNA sequence: TGTGCCAGCAGCCCGACTAGCGGGGAGGGAGATACGCAGTATTTT.

This clonotype was seen a few times. This sequence joins TRBV6-6 and TRBJ1-6; weak D call: TRBD1 (5 bases). Germline V gene sequence: CDR1 MNHNY, CDR2 SVGAGI (reference sequence). V was trimmed by 6 bases and J by 8 bases, leaving 14 bases between them. The CDR3 covers 14 residues. The CDR3 nucleotides are TGTGCCAGCAGCCAGGGATTGTCGGATTCACCCCTCCACTTT. Translated, it gives CASSQGLSDSPLHF.

This clonotype was picked up many times. The chain carries TRBV5-5 and TRBJ2-5, with D tentatively TRBD2 (7 bases). The CDR3 length is 16 residues. The V gene's germline CDR1 is SGHKS and CDR2 YYEKEE (reference sequence). Deletions cut 0 bases from V and 1 base from J, with 13 bases between. CDR3 DNA: TGTGCCAGCAGCTTGGTACGGGGGGCAATCCAAGAGACCCAGTACTTC. Translated, it gives CASSLVRGAIQETQYF.

This clonotype has at least ten counts. The CDR3: CASSLIQGAGEQYF. In nucleotides, the CDR3 is TGCGCCAGCAGCTTGATCCAGGGCGCGGGCGAGCAGTACTTC. J is TRBJ2-7 and V is TRBV5-1; D tentatively reads TRBD1 or TRBD2 (5 bases each). Germline V gene data show CDR1 as SGHRS and CDR2 as YFSETQ. The CDR3 has 14 residues. Trimming left V 1 base short and J 6 bases short, with 14 bases between.

This sequence joins TRBV5-1 and TRBJ2-1; D might be TRBD1 (6 bases). Trimming took off 5 bases at V and 5 bases at J, with 11 bases between the two ends. Per the germline V gene, CDR1 is SGHRS and CDR2 is YFSETQ. This CDR3 is built from 13 residues. The CDR3 here is CASRTRTDNEQFF. CDR3 in DNA: TGCGCCAGCAGAACTAGGACAGACAATGAGCAGTTCTTC.

The table lists this clonotype with a few counts. This chain links TRBV10-2 with TRBJ2-1; D gene ambiguous. V lost 4 bases, J lost 3 bases, and 4 bases lay in between. CDR3 length: 12 residues. Germline V CDR1 and CDR2: WSHSY, SAAADI. In nucleotides, the CDR3 is TGCGCCAGCAGTGCCCTCTACAATGAGCAGTTCTTC. This encodes CASSALYNEQFF.

This chain uses TRBV5-1 with TRBJ2-7; TRBD1 matches 9 bases. The CDR3 extends over 16 amino acids. Germline-derived CDR1 and CDR2 are SGHRS and YFSETQ. V dropped 2 bases and J dropped 4; count of bases not matched to a gene: 10. The CDR3 spells CASSLVPGTGSYEQYF. The CDR3 DNA sequence: TGCGCCAGCAGCTTAGTTCCCGGGACAGGGTCGTACGAGCAGTACTTC.

The table lists this clonotype with many counts. This chain links TRBV25-1 with TRBJ1-2; unclear D gene. This CDR3 has 14 residues. From germline, CDR1 is MGHDK and CDR2 SYGVNS. Trimming stripped 1 base from V and 4 bases from J, with 10 bases between. Here the CDR3 reads CASSEWKGSYGYTF. Written as DNA, the CDR3 is TGTGCCAGCAGTGAATGGAAGGGATCCTATGGCTACACCTTC.